This T cell receptor (beta chain) was recorded in a study of blood T cell repertoires in COVID-19 (dated by TCRdb to about 2020). About the study as a whole: The collaborator samples originated in the United States, Italy and Spain and spanned the acute and convalescent phases of COVID-19. The material from the prospective study consisted of cDNA or gDNA derived from T cells, B-cell-depleted T cells, or PBMCs. Deeply sampled blood TCRbeta repertoires from subjects exposed to, actively infected with, or recovered from COVID-19 were included in the dataset. A freely available public database, intended as a resource for researchers studying the immune response to SARS-CoV-2, is where the repertoires were released. Samples were obtained from the ongoing ImmuneRACE study (first 160 participants) and from about 1,300 subjects provided by 6 global collaborators. Sample metadata almost always included a de-identified subject ID, COVID-19 status, age in years and sex. Where HLA class I and class II types were available, the types were taken from metadata supplied by the sample provider, not from assay-based typing.

Concerning this clone: There is no known antigen for this receptor. No much larger clone is present one base from it, and per-base qualities are unavailable.

Trimming leaves V shorter by 4 bases and J shorter by 7 bases, with the junction holding 10 bases beyond the gene matches. CDR1 and CDR2 were assigned from the germline V gene (reference sequence) as SGHNT and YYREEE. Its CDR3 holds 16 amino acids, cysteine through phenylalanine. Left in the record is the CDR3 DNA by itself, 48 bases read in frame from the first base. Collaborating institutions collected whole blood in K2EDTA tubes following their own protocols. Collaborator samples were shipped for TCRbeta analysis as frozen whole blood, isolated PBMCs, or DNA extracted from either sample type. TCRbeta CDR3 regions were amplified from genomic DNA by means of the immunoSEQ Assay, a bias-controlled multiplex PCR. Under the source paper's analysis protocol: Nucleated cell counts per sample were estimated from amplification of reference gene primers within the assay. To quantify the absolute abundance of each unique TCRbeta CDR3 rearrangement, sequence reads were collapsed and filtered. Productive Simpson clonality was computed per sample as the square root of Simpson's diversity index over productive rearrangements. The clones in this table, taken by TCRdb from immuneACCESS, are in-frame only. Not every clone is retained; where verified, under half of the shortfall comes from an unresolved V gene, and the cause of the rest is unknown. The DNA was the basis for D and trimming; V, J and clone size are from that table. Within this sample are 100,000 to 150,000 clones, with about nine tenths of them counted one time only. The ten largest clones represent 2% to 3% of the sample.

The paper's findings and limits, for the study overall: Clinical and demographic metadata were provided uncurated, with the amount varying by source and participant.

The chain employs TRBV5-4 and TRBJ2-7, with 14 middle bases fitting TRBD2. The sequence was collected from a man in his forties or fifties with active COVID-19. The sample comprised peripheral blood. The CDR3 protein is CASSTGLAGGGEEQYF. The DNA is TGTGCCAGCAGCACTGGACTAGCGGGGGGAGGTGAAGAGCAGTACTTC.